The 5 T cell receptor beta chains below come from one sample, sequenced in a study of T-cell reconstitution after alpha-beta-depleted transplantation in children. The TCRbeta library incorporated unique molecular identifiers. TCRdb redid the calling of the PCR reads with MiXCR, one entry per CDR3 protein. This sample has some 150,000 distinct CDR3 sequences, with 8.8% found just once. Sequencing was performed on PBMCs, mostly from graft donor cells, taken 180 days after TCRalphabeta/CD19-depleted stem cell transplant. These receptors came from a female patient aged 2-10 years who had a stem cell transplant for congenital amegakaryocytic thrombocytopenia, so the T cells may come from the graft donor.

This clonotype has a handful of counts. The V and J genes are TRBV20-1 and TRBJ2-7; 10 nucleotides agree with TRBD1. CDR3 length: 16 amino acids. With 3 bases clipped from V and 6 bases from J, the junction kept 14 bases outside the gene matches. Germline V gene data show CDR1 as DFQATT and CDR2 as SNEGSKA (reference sequence). CDR3 in amino acids: CSASGDRGLLGSEQYF. Here the CDR3 DNA reads TGCAGTGCTAGTGGGGACAGGGGCCTTCTCGGATCCGAGCAGTACTTC.

This clonotype has just a few counts. The chain is built from TRBV2 and TRBJ2-7; TRBD2 might be the D (6 bases). V gave up 11 bases and J gave up 6 bases, with 11 bases separating them. The CDR3 covers 10 residues. Per germline, CDR1 SNHLY and CDR2 FYNNEI. The CDR3 sequence: CAGAGGEQYF. The CDR3 region has the DNA TGTGCCGGGGCCGGGGGCGAGCAGTACTTC. The complete variable domain, with remaining parts taken from reference TRBV2 and TRBJ2-7, reads EPEVTQTPSHQVTQMGQEVILRCVPISNHLYFYWYRQILGQKVEFLVSFYNNEISEKSEIFDDQFSVERPDGSNFTLKIRSTKLEDSAMYFCAGAGGEQYFGPGTRLTVT.

This clonotype was recorded a few times. This chain uses TRBV12-3 or TRBV12-4 with TRBJ2-2; 9 bases fit TRBD2. With 2 bases clipped from V and 4 bases from J, the junction kept 2 bases outside the gene matches. This CDR3 comprises 15 residues. CDR3 sequence: CASSLRRGGTGELFF. CDR3 nucleotides: TGTGCCAGCAGTTTAAGGCGGGGGGGCACCGGGGAGCTGTTTTTT.

The table lists this clonotype with many counts. CDR3 nucleotide sequence: TGTGCCAGCAGCCCCCACGGAGAGACCCAGTACTTC. Residues: CASSPHGETQYF. The chain carries TRBV7-7 and TRBJ2-5, with D hard to call. Trimming took off 5 bases at V and 4 bases at J, with 8 bases between the two ends. The germline CDR1 and CDR2 sequences are SSHAT and FNYEAQ (reference sequence). The CDR3 runs to 12 residues.

This clonotype was counted ten times or more. The chain is built from TRBV28 and TRBJ2-1, with 7 bases fitting TRBD2. The CDR3 is 15 amino acids. V shed 5 bases, J shed 1 base, and the junction held 5 bases outside the gene matches. The germline V gene has CDR1 MDHEN and CDR2 SYDVKM. The CDR3 loop reads CASSPLRESYNEQFF. CDR3 nucleotide sequence: TGTGCCAGCAGTCCCCTGCGGGAGTCCTACAATGAGCAGTTCTTC.